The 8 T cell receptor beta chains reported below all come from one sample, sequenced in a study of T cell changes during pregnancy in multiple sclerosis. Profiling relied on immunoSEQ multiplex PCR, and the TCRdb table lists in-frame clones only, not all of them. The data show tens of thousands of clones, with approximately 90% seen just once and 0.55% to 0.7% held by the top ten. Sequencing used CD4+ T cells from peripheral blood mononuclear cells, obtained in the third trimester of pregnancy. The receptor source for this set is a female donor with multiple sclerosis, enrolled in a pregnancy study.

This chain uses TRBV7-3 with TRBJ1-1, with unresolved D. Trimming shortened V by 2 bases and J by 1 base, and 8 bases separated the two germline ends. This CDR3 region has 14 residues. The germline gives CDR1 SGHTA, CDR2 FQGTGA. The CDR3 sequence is CASSLGGSNTEAFF. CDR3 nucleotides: TGTGCCAGCAGCTTAGGAGGTTCGAACACTGAAGCTTTCTTT.

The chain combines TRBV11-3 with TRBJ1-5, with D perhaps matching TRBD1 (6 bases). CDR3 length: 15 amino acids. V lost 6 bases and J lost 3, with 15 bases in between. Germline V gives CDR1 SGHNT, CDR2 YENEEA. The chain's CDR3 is CASSSGGGNNQPQHF. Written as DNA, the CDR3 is TGTGCCAGCAGTTCGGGCGGGGGCAACAATCAGCCCCAGCATTTT.

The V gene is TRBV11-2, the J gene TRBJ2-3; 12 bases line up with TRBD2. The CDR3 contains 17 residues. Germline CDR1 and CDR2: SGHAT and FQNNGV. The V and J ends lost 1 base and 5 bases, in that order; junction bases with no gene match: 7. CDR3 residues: CASSLGASGGAGDTQYF. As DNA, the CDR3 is TGTGCCAGCAGCTTAGGGGCTAGCGGGGGGGCGGGAGATACGCAGTATTTT. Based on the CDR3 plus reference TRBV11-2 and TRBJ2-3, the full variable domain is EAGVAQSPRYKIIEKRQSVAFWCNPISGHATLYWYQQILGQGPKLLIQFQNNGVVDDSQLPKDRFSAERLKGVDSTLKIQPAKLEDSAVYLCASSLGASGGAGDTQYFGPGTRLTVL.

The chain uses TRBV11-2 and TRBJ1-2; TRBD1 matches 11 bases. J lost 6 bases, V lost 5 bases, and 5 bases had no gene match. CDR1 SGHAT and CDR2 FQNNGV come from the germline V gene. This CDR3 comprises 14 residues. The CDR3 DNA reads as TGTGCCAGCAGCCCGGGGACAGGGGGACATGGCTACACCTTC. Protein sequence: CASSPGTGGHGYTF.

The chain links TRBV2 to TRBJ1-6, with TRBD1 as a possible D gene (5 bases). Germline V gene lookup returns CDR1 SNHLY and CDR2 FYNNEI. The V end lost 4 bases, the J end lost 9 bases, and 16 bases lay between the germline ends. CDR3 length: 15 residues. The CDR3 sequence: CASSGGSQGISPLHF. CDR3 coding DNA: TGTGCCAGCAGTGGGGGTTCGCAGGGAATTTCACCCCTCCACTTT.

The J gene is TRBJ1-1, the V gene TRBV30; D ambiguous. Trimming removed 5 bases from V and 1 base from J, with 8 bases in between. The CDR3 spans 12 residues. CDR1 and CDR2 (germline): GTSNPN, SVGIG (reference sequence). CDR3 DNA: TGTGCCTGGTCCCAAGCGAACACTGAAGCTTTCTTT. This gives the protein CAWSQANTEAFF.

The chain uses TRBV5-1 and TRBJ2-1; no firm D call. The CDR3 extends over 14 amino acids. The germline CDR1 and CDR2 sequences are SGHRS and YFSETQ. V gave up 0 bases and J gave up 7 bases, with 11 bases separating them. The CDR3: CASSLAVSINEQFF. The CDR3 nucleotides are TGCGCCAGCAGCTTGGCCGTTAGCATTAATGAGCAGTTCTTC. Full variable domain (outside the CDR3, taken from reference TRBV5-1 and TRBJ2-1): KAGVTQTPRYLIKTRGQQVTLSCSPISGHRSVSWYQQTPGQGLQFLFEYFSETQRNKGNFPGRFSGRQFSNSRSEMNVSTLELGDSALYLCASSLAVSINEQFFGPGTRLTVL.

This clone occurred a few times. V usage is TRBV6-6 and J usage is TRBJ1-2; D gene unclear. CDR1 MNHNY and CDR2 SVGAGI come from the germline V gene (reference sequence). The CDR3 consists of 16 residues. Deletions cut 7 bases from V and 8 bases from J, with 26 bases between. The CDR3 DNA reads TGTGCCAGCACGACTAGAAGGTCTGGTCCACGCTCGGGCTACACCTTC. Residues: CASTTRRSGPRSGYTF.